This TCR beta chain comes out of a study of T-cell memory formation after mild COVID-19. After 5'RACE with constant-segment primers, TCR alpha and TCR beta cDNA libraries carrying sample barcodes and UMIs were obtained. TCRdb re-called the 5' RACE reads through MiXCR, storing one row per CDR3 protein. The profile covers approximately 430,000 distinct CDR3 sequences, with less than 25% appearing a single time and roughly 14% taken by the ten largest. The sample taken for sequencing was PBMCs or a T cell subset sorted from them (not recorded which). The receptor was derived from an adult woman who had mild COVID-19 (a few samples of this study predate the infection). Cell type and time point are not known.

The CDR3 spells CASSDPRDTEAFF. DNA of the CDR3: TGCGCCAGCTCGGACCCTAGGGACACTGAAGCTTTCTTT. The chain combines TRBV5-1 with TRBJ1-1, with D hard to call. V gave up 7 bases and J gave up 3 bases, with 13 bases separating them. The CDR3 covers 13 residues. Germline V gene lookup returns CDR1 SGHRS and CDR2 YFSETQ.